The following is a T cell receptor (beta chain) sequence with its context. The data stem from a study of T cell changes during pregnancy in multiple sclerosis. Clones were read by immunoSEQ multiplex PCR, and TCRdb kept only the in-frame ones, dropping some. Seen here are 40,000 to 45,000 clones, about 93% observed once, and the top ten hold over 0.55%. CDR1 and CDR2 (germline): SGHTA, FQGTGA. The CDR3 sequence is 14 residues long. V lost 5 bases, J lost 0 bases, and 7 bases lay in between. The V and J genes are TRBV7-3 and TRBJ2-2, with a tentative D call TRBD1 (6 bases). Sequencing used CD4+ T cells from peripheral blood mononuclear cells, obtained in the third trimester of pregnancy. The sequence came from a female donor with multiple sclerosis, enrolled in a pregnancy study. This chain's CDR3 is CASSQGSNTGELFF. Here the CDR3 DNA reads TGTGCCAGCAGCCAGGGGTCGAACACCGGGGAGCTGTTTTTT.